The 18 T cell receptor beta chains given below trace back to one sample, sequenced in a study of OX40 agonist ivuxolimab in advanced cancers. Clones were read by immunoSEQ multiplex PCR, and TCRdb kept only the in-frame ones, dropping some. The sample carries about 17,000 clones, roughly 84% recorded once. Specimen: CD4+ or CD8+ T cells sorted from blood, collected in a trial of the OX40 agonist ivuxolimab. These receptors came from an adult with an advanced solid tumor such as melanoma, head and neck, liver or kidney cancer.

This chain joins TRBV6-4 and TRBJ1-4; D may be TRBD1 (6 bases). V dropped 0 bases and J dropped 8 bases, with 16 bases sitting between them. The germline V gene has CDR1 MRHNA and CDR2 SNTAGT. The CDR3 has 16 residues. The DNA for the CDR3 is TGTGCCAGCAGTGACTCTAGGGGGGAAGAAGAGGAAAAACTGTTTTTT. Its translation: CASSDSRGEEEEKLFF.

The chain recombines TRBV5-1 with TRBJ2-7; the D call may be TRBD1 or TRBD2 (5 bases each). This CDR3 spans 17 amino acids. Germline CDR1 reads SGHRS; CDR2 reads YFSETQ. The ends were cut back, 1 base at V and 4 bases at J, with 21 bases in the middle. The CDR3 protein is CASSLNPGSTYTYEQYF. CDR3 DNA: TGCGCCAGCAGCTTGAATCCAGGGAGCACCTATACGTACGAGCAGTACTTC.

This chain links TRBV5-1 with TRBJ2-1; the match to TRBD2 covers 9 bases. The CDR3 has 17 amino acids. The J segment lost 3 bases and the V segment lost 2 bases, leaving 9 bases of the junction unmatched. Germline V gene data show CDR1 as SGHRS and CDR2 as YFSETQ. In DNA, the CDR3 is TGCGCCAGCAGCTTAAATTTAGCGGGGGCGATCTACAATGAGCAGTTCTTC. It is translated as CASSLNLAGAIYNEQFF.

V usage is TRBV2 and J usage is TRBJ2-2; 12 bases are a match to TRBD1. The junction had 9 bases not matched to a gene; V was cut back by 7 bases and J by 6 bases. Germline V gene data show CDR1 as SNHLY and CDR2 as FYNNEI. The CDR3 has 16 amino acids. The DNA for the CDR3 is TGTGCCAGCATTCCGGGGGACAGGGGGCGGGCCGGGGAGCTGTTTTTT. This translates into CASIPGDRGRAGELFF. Full variable domain (missing parts from reference TRBV2 and TRBJ2-2): EPEVTQTPSHQVTQMGQEVILRCVPISNHLYFYWYRQILGQKVEFLVSFYNNEISEKSEIFDDQFSVERPDGSNFTLKIRSTKLEDSAMYFCASIPGDRGRAGELFFGEGSRLTVL.

This clone appeared a few times. The chain recombines TRBV6-6 with TRBJ2-1; D ambiguous. The CDR3 is made up of 13 amino acids. Germline assignment: CDR1 MNHNY and CDR2 SVGAGI (reference sequence). Trimming left V 6 bases short and J 5 bases short, with 11 bases between. The CDR3 spells CASRGLSNNEQFF. Here the CDR3 DNA reads TGTGCCAGCAGGGGTCTATCAAACAATGAGCAGTTCTTC.

V usage is TRBV2 and J usage is TRBJ1-2; D is perhaps TRBD1 (6 bases). Germline assignment: CDR1 SNHLY and CDR2 FYNNEI. Trimming stripped 0 bases from V and 4 bases from J, with 18 bases between. This CDR3 is built from 17 residues. CDR3 nucleotides: TGTGCCAGCAGTGAAGCGCTTATCGGGGGGCTTCGCTATGGCTACACCTTC. Translation gives CASSEALIGGLRYGYTF.

J is TRBJ2-7 and V is TRBV5-1; 12 nucleotides line up with TRBD2. Germline V gene data show CDR1 as SGHRS and CDR2 as YFSETQ. V was pared by 4 bases and J by 3 bases, with 5 bases of the junction left unmatched. This CDR3 comprises 15 residues. CDR3 sequence reads: CASSAWTSGVYEQYF. CDR3 nucleotides: TGCGCCAGCAGCGCATGGACTAGCGGGGTCTACGAGCAGTACTTC.

The rearrangement links TRBV7-9 to TRBJ1-4, with D possibly matching TRBD1 (5 bases). CDR3 length: 16 residues. From germline, CDR1 is SEHNR and CDR2 FQNEAQ (reference sequence). Trimming stripped 5 bases from V and 8 bases from J, with 21 bases between. In DNA, the CDR3 is TGTGCCAGCAGCGGGGCGAGGGGAAAGCTTATAGAAAAACTGTTTTTT. Amino acids: CASSGARGKLIEKLFF.

The chain is built from TRBV4-1 and TRBJ1-2; D not resolved. This CDR3 comprises 14 residues. The germline V gene has CDR1 MGHRA and CDR2 YSYEKL. Trimming pared 3 bases from V and 2 bases from J, leaving 10 bases between. CDR3 loop: CASSQLTHNYGYTF. The CDR3 DNA sequence: TGCGCCAGCAGCCAGTTGACACACAACTATGGCTACACCTTC.

The chain recombines TRBV6-5 with TRBJ2-2; unclear D gene. Trimming cost V 6 bases and J 5 bases, with 10 bases left between them. CDR1 and CDR2 from the germline V gene are MNHEY and SVGAGI. The CDR3 runs to 13 residues. This CDR3 reads CASSLYGTGELFF. Written as DNA, the CDR3 is TGTGCCAGCAGCCTTTACGGGACCGGGGAGCTGTTTTTT.

This clone was detected only once. The genes are TRBV4-1 and TRBJ2-7, with 7 nucleotides matching TRBD2. The ends lost 5 bases at V and 2 bases at J; junction bases unmatched: 9. The germline gives CDR1 MGHRA, CDR2 YSYEKL. The CDR3 spans 15 residues. The DNA for the CDR3 is TGCGCCAGCAGCACCCGACTAGCCTTAACCTACGAGCAGTACTTC. Protein sequence: CASSTRLALTYEQYF.

The chain couples TRBV5-8 to TRBJ2-1, with D uncertain. Deletions cut 6 bases from V and 15 bases from J, with 10 bases between. The CDR3 runs 9 residues. Looked up from germline, CDR1 is SGHTS and CDR2 is YDEGEE. The CDR3: CASTARRFF. The CDR3 nucleotides are TGTGCCAGCACCGCGCGAAGGTTCTTC. Looking up the rest from reference TRBV5-8 and TRBJ2-1 gives the full variable domain: EAGVTQSPTHLIKTRGQQATLRCSPISGHTSVYWYQQALGLGLQFLLWYDEGEERNRGNFPPRFSGRQFPNYSSELNVNALELEDSALYLCASTARRFFGPGTRLTVL.

DNA for the CDR3: TGTGCCAGCAGCCTTAGGGGCCCCTACGAGCAGTACTTC. As protein: CASSLRGPYEQYF. The chain recombines TRBV13 with TRBJ2-7; TRBD1 is a possible D gene (5 bases). Germline V gives CDR1 PRHDT, CDR2 FYEKMQ (reference sequence). CDR3 length: 13 residues. V was pared by 5 bases and J by 2 bases, with 10 bases between.

The chain has TRBV19 and TRBJ1-5, with D tentatively TRBD1 (5 bases). Trimming shortened V by 5 bases and J by 1 base, and 12 bases separated the two germline ends. The CDR3 sequence is 15 residues long. Germline CDR1 reads LNHDA; CDR2 reads SQIVND (reference sequence). This CDR3 reads CASSLRVSSNQPQHF. CDR3 DNA: TGTGCCAGTAGTCTCAGGGTATCCAGCAATCAGCCCCAGCATTTT.

The chain couples TRBV7-6 to TRBJ1-1, with D possibly being TRBD1 (5 bases). The germline V and J ends were trimmed by 3 bases and 5 bases, with 13 bases remaining between them. This CDR3 spans 14 amino acids. Germline-derived CDR1 and CDR2 are SGHVS and FNYEAQ. CDR3 DNA: TGTGCCAGCAGCTTGCAGGGTTCGAGTACTGAAGCTTTCTTT. This gives the protein CASSLQGSSTEAFF.

The chain carries TRBV5-1 and TRBJ1-1; possible D gene TRBD1, 6 bases. Germline loops: CDR1 SGHRS, CDR2 YFSETQ. Trimming pared 4 bases from V and 4 bases from J, leaving 11 bases between. This CDR3 has 13 residues. CDR3 DNA sequence: TGCGCCAGCAGCCTAGGGGGACGCACTGAAGCTTTCTTT. Translation gives CASSLGGRTEAFF. The full variable domain, with the rest looked up from reference TRBV5-1 and TRBJ1-1, is KAGVTQTPRYLIKTRGQQVTLSCSPISGHRSVSWYQQTPGQGLQFLFEYFSETQRNKGNFPGRFSGRQFSNSRSEMNVSTLELGDSALYLCASSLGGRTEAFFGQGTRLTVV.

The chain is built from TRBV4-1 and TRBJ2-2; the D gene is possibly TRBD1 (5 bases). The CDR3 has 14 residues. Germline V gene data show CDR1 as MGHRA and CDR2 as YSYEKL. The V end lost 4 bases, the J end lost 2 bases, and 8 bases lay between the germline ends. CDR3 DNA sequence: TGCGCCAGCAGCCCAGGGCGTAACACCGGGGAGCTGTTTTTT. Its protein product is CASSPGRNTGELFF.

This chain joins TRBV6-5 and TRBJ1-1; D gene uncertain. The CDR3 runs 14 residues. Looked up from germline, CDR1 is MNHEY and CDR2 is SVGAGI. V gave up 2 bases and J gave up 0 bases, with 7 bases separating them. CDR3 DNA sequence: TGTGCCAGCAGTTACCCCGGGATGAACACTGAAGCTTTCTTT. Translating it yields CASSYPGMNTEAFF.